A selection of T cell receptor beta chains follows, all from one sample in a study of T cells in Graves' hyperthyroidism and ophthalmopathy. One entry per CDR3 protein, called by TCRdb with MiXCR from the multiplex PCR reads. The sample yields under 350,000 distinct CDR3 sequences, roughly 23% seen once. The sample consisted of blood. The receptors shown here come from a woman aged 45-60 years with Graves' hyperthyroidism. The CDR3 runs from the conserved cysteine through the conserved F or W. The order of the fields is J gene, D gene, clone size, V gene, CDR3 DNA, CDR3 protein. A D gene is named only where the DNA matches it firmly. A clone size is listed for some rows: how often the clone was seen (once, few, many), or a class if it is expanded.

j_call: TRBJ1-1
d_call: NA
clone_size: NA
v_call: TRBV2
cdr3_nt: TGTGCCAGCCGGTCGGGCGGGGGGCCGAACACTGAAGCTTTCTTT
cdr3_aa: CASRSGGGPNTEAFF

j_call: TRBJ1-1
d_call: NA
clone_size: many
v_call: TRBV30
cdr3_nt: TGTGCCTGGAGGTCGGGGCCCATGAACACTGAAGCTTTCTTT
cdr3_aa: CAWRSGPMNTEAFF

j_call: TRBJ1-5
d_call: NA
clone_size: NA
v_call: TRBV5-6
cdr3_nt: TGTGCCAGCAGCTTTGGAGGGCGAAGCAATCAGCCCCAGCATTTT
cdr3_aa: CASSFGGRSNQPQHF

j_call: TRBJ1-1
d_call: NA
clone_size: once
v_call: TRBV3-1
cdr3_nt: TGTGCCAGCAGCCTTGAGAGCACTGAAGCTTTCTTT
cdr3_aa: CASSLESTEAFF

j_call: TRBJ2-1
d_call: TRBD2
clone_size: once
v_call: TRBV12-5
cdr3_nt: TGTGCTAGTGGTTTGGTAGGGACTAGCGGGGGGGCGATCAATGAGCAGTTCTTC
cdr3_aa: CASGLVGTSGGAINEQFF

j_call: TRBJ1-5
d_call: NA
clone_size: few
v_call: TRBV29-1
cdr3_nt: TGCAGCGCCCACCCCGAGGATATGGGCCCCCAGCCCCAGCATTTT
cdr3_aa: CSAHPEDMGPQPQHF

j_call: TRBJ2-5
d_call: NA
clone_size: NA
v_call: TRBV7-9
cdr3_nt: TGTGCCAGCAGCTCTAGGACAGATTTGGAGACCCAGTACTTC
cdr3_aa: CASSSRTDLETQYF

j_call: TRBJ2-5
d_call: NA
clone_size: few
v_call: TRBV20-1
cdr3_nt: TGCAGTGCTAGAGTCCGCCTAGCGATATCGACCCAGTACTTC
cdr3_aa: CSARVRLAISTQYF

j_call: TRBJ1-2
d_call: NA
clone_size: many
v_call: TRBV5-1
cdr3_nt: TGCGCCAGCAGCTTGGTGGGGCCTGCGCGGGATGGCTACACCTTC
cdr3_aa: CASSLVGPARDGYTF

j_call: TRBJ2-1
d_call: TRBD1
clone_size: NA
v_call: TRBV10-3
cdr3_nt: TGTGCCATCAGAGCAGTTCCGGACAGGGGCTACAATGAGCAGTCCTTC
cdr3_aa: CAIRAVPDRGYNEQSF

j_call: TRBJ2-1
d_call: TRBD2
clone_size: few
v_call: TRBV6-1
cdr3_nt: TGTGCCAGCAGTTATTTTGGCGGGAGCGTCGGTGAGCAGTTCTTC
cdr3_aa: CASSYFGGSVGEQFF

j_call: TRBJ1-1
d_call: NA
clone_size: NA
v_call: TRBV12-3/TRBV12-4
cdr3_nt: TGTGCCAGCACAATTAGACTTGGGGCCCTGGGGGCTTTCTTT
cdr3_aa: CASTIRLGALGAFF

j_call: TRBJ1-5
d_call: NA
clone_size: NA
v_call: TRBV5-4
cdr3_nt: TGCGCCAGCAGCTTGGGGGGGGGGATGCAGCCCCAGCATTTT
cdr3_aa: CASSLGGGMQPQHF